Included here is one T cell receptor beta chain sequence, with context. There are many counts of this clone. The specificity of this receptor is unknown. Read coverage stops 3 residues before the CDR3 terminus; the germline J gene supplies the remainder. The data were taken from a study of T cell clonality in common variable immunodeficiency (dated by TCRdb to between 2015 and 2016). Most of the CVID patients and most of the healthy controls were of Caucasian heritage. Heparinized peripheral whole blood samples of about 4.5 to 8.5 ml were obtained from each donor. Genomic DNA from adults with common variable immune deficiency (CVID) and from healthy adult controls was the source for sequencing TCRbeta CDR3 repertoires. The control group comprised 22 healthy adult volunteers, around twelve female and about 10 male, aged roughly 20 to 75 years with a mean age of roughly 32. To isolate peripheral blood mononuclear cells, diluted blood was subjected to density centrifugation over Hypaque 1077 or Ficoll-Paque. Genomic DNA was obtained from unsorted mononuclear cells through either Qiagen column purification or a centrifugation-based method.

Overall results and qualifications from the work: Healthy controls shared more TCRbeta clones with each other than CVID subjects shared among themselves (p < 0.0001). Even though DNA input was equal, the average per sample came to 65,000 to 85,000 unique sequences for controls compared with around 32,000 for CVID samples. Correlations of repertoire features with clinical complications were constrained by heterogeneity among patients within the CVID cohort. Increased TCRbeta clonality was found in CVID subjects compared with healthy controls (t-test p = 0.018), with the increase being most characteristic of about a third of subjects. According to the authors, figuring out what caused the increased clonality in CVID would require sequencing the repertoires of T cell subpopulations. Fewer deletions and N-nucleotide insertions were reportedly observed in CVID TCRbeta sequences, and highly modified clones with 13 or more V deletions were reportedly absent from CVID TCRbeta sequences.

Equivalent amounts of genomic DNA from CVID and control samples were used as sequencing input. For every sample, a 60 bp segment covering the rearranged TCRbeta CDR3 region was amplified and then sequenced. The immunoSEQ assay, a bias-corrected multiplex PCR combined with high-throughput sequencing, was used to amplify TCRbeta. As for the original processing: Every unique nucleotide sequence counted as a clone and was annotated with V, D and J genes, copy number and frequency. Sequences were labeled productive if in frame, and non-productive if out of frame or containing stop codons. Clonality was calculated from Shannon's entropy as previously described. The predicted amino acid sequences of productive clones were used to derive the mean CDR3 Kyte-Doolittle hydropathy. The R hclust function was used to hierarchically cluster scaled V gene usage with Manhattan distance and complete linkage. Sharing of clones by CDR3 amino acid sequence was evaluated through resampling of 12 repertoires per group over 100 rounds. The repertoires were searched for 70 published EBV-specific and approximately 250 published CMV-specific TCRbeta sequences. Analysis left out a couple of CVID samples that produced under 10,000 sequences, so approximately 40 CVID repertoires remained. The source is immuneACCESS, and TCRdb retained only in-frame sequences with V and J called. Part of the clones is not carried over; for the studies checked, unresolved V genes explain less than half of this, and the remainder is unexplained. The DNA was the basis for D and trimming; V, J and clone size are from that table. Across this sample, 45,000 to 60,000 clones were tabulated and none appeared just once. The ten most abundant clones make up about 5.9% of the sample.

The CDR3 runs 14 amino acids, cysteine and phenylalanine included. Shown are 33 bases from within the CDR3, in frame from base 1. CDR1 DFQATT and CDR2 SNEGSKA are derived from the germline V gene (reference sequence). V was cut back by 1 base and J by 1 base, leaving a gap of 8 bases between them. Sequenced sample: peripheral blood mononuclear cells. This sequence uses TRBV20-1 and TRBJ2-1; matching of 6 bases hints at TRBD2 as the D gene. The receptor comes from a person between 18 and 75 years old in good health. The CDR3 in this case is CSARGLASYNEQFF. The CDR3 DNA, read in part, is TGCAGTGCTAGAGGGCTAGCGTCCTACAATGAG.